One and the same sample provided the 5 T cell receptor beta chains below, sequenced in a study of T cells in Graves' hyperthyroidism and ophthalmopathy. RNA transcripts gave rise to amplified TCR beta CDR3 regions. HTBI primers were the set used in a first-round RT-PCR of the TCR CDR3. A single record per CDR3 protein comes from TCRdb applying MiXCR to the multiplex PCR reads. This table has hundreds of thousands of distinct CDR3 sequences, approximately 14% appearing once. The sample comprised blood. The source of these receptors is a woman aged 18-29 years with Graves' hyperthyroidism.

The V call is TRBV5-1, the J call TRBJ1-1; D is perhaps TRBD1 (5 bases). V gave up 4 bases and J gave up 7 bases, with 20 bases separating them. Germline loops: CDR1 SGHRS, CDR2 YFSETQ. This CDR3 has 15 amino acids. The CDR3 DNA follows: TGCGCCAGCAGCCAAAATGCCGGGACTATGAATGAAGCTTTCTTT. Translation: CASSQNAGTMNEAFF.

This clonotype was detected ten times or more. The CDR3 DNA is TGTGCCAGCAGCCAGGCGCTAGCGGGAGAGCGAACAGATACGCAGTATTTT. Protein: CASSQALAGERTDTQYF. The V gene is TRBV3-1, the J gene TRBJ2-3; 10 bases are a match to TRBD2. CDR3 size: 17 residues. Germline lookup yields CDR1 LGHDT and CDR2 YNNKEL (reference sequence). Germline trimming cut 3 bases from V and 3 bases from J; bases unmatched to any gene: 9.

CDR3 sequence reads: CASSQGTGSSGANVLTF. In DNA form, the CDR3 reads TGTGCCAGCAGCCAAGGTACGGGATCCTCTGGGGCCAACGTCCTGACTTTC. The chain is built from TRBV3-1 and TRBJ2-6; D might be TRBD2 (5 bases). Trimming removed 1 base from V and 0 bases from J, with 10 bases in between. CDR1 is LGHDT, CDR2 YNNKEL, per germline (reference sequence). The CDR3 sequence is 17 residues long. Full variable domain (rest looked up from reference TRBV3-1 and TRBJ2-6): DTAVSQTPKYLVTQMGNDKSIKCEQNLGHDTMYWYKQDSKKFLKIMFSYNNKELIINETVPNRFSPKSPDKAHLNLHINSLELGDSAVYFCASSQGTGSSGANVLTFGAGSRLTVL.

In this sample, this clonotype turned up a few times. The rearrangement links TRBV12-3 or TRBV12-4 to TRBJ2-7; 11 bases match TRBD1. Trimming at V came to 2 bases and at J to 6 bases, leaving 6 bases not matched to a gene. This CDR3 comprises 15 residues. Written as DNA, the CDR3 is TGTGCCAGCAGTTTATTGGGACAGGGGGAGCGCGAGCAGTACTTC. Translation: CASSLLGQGEREQYF.

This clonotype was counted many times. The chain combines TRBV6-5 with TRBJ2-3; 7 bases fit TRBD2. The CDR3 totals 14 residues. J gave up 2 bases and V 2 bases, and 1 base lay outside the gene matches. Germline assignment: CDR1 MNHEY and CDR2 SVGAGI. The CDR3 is CASSYGLDTDTQYF. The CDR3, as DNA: TGTGCCAGCAGTTACGGACTAGACACAGATACGCAGTATTTT.